These 3 T cell receptor beta chains share one sample of origin, sequenced in a study of blood T cell repertoires in COVID-19. Measured with immunoSEQ multiplex PCR; TCRdb has only the in-frame clones, and not every one. The sample records fewer than 450,000 clones, more than 75% being singletons. Sequenced: PBMCs or T cells enriched from blood (not recorded which). The source is a woman between 18 and 30 years old who had recovered from COVID-19.

This chain links TRBV9 with TRBJ2-2, with D possibly TRBD1 on 6 matching bases. Trimming removed 4 bases at V and 1 base at J, with 14 bases between. CDR3 length: 16 residues. Germline CDR1 reads SGDLS; CDR2 reads YYNGEE. The CDR3 DNA reads TGTGCCAGCAGCTCTATCAGGGGCCAGAACACCGGGGAGCTGTTTTTT. Translation gives CASSSIRGQNTGELFF.

The genes are TRBV30 and TRBJ1-3; D unclear. Looked up from germline, CDR1 is GTSNPN and CDR2 is SVGIG (reference sequence). Deletions cut 3 bases from V and 5 bases from J, with 11 bases between. The CDR3 has 13 residues. CDR3: CAWRATLRNTIYF. In nucleotides, the CDR3 is TGTGCCTGGAGGGCCACGTTGCGAAACACCATATATTTT.

The chain has TRBV15 and TRBJ2-1; D may be TRBD1 (5 bases). The CDR3 covers 13 residues. V lost 0 bases to trimming and J lost 7 bases, with 7 bases between them. Germline CDR1 LNHNV, CDR2 YYDKDF (reference sequence). The CDR3 DNA follows: TGTGCCACCAGCAGAGATCCAGGGAATGAGCAGTTCTTC. Translation: CATSRDPGNEQFF.